These 4 T cell receptor beta chains were all obtained from the same sample, sequenced in a study of T cell repertoires in cytomegalovirus infection. Antigen specificity for these receptors is unknown. TCRdb called the reads again in MiXCR, with one record for every CDR3 protein. The sample shows approximately 500,000 distinct CDR3 sequences, 33% of them seen only once. Sequences were derived from cultured PBMCs, sampled from culture after CMV antigen stimulation. These receptors were obtained from a human donor in good health (CMV status not recorded). Some clones in this sample may be carry-over from other donors' samples.

The gene calls are TRBV7-2 and TRBJ2-3, with a possible D match to TRBD1 (5 bases). The CDR3 has 16 residues. Germline lookup yields CDR1 SGHTA and CDR2 FQGNSA. Trimming took 3 bases from V and 2 from J, leaving 15 bases between them. The CDR3, as DNA: TGTGCCAGCAGCTTGGGGCAAACCTATTTCACAGATACGCAGTATTTT. It encodes CASSLGQTYFTDTQYF.

This clonotype was seen at least ten times. The chain is built from TRBV19 and TRBJ1-1, with TRBD1 as a possible D gene (5 bases). The CDR3 is 15 residues long. V was cut by 1 base and J by 3 bases, with 12 bases left in between. Germline V CDR1 and CDR2: LNHDA, SQIVND (reference sequence). The chain's CDR3 is CASSIVGGSDTEAFF. The CDR3 region has the DNA TGTGCCAGTAGTATAGTCGGGGGAAGCGACACTGAAGCTTTCTTT.

CDR3 nucleotides: TGTGCCAGCAGCCTACGGGACAGTAACTACGAGCAGTACTTC. It translates to CASSLRDSNYEQYF. The chain employs TRBV7-9 and TRBJ2-7; 7 bases align to TRBD1. The CDR3 runs to 14 residues. With V trimmed by 5 bases and J by 3 bases, 7 bases remained unmatched. The germline V gene has CDR1 SEHNR and CDR2 FQNEAQ (reference sequence).

V gene TRBV19 combines with J gene TRBJ2-6; no clear D gene. Trimming stripped 6 bases from V and 2 bases from J, with 2 bases between. Germline lookup yields CDR1 LNHDA and CDR2 SQIVND (reference sequence). This CDR3 has 12 amino acids. The CDR3 coding sequence is TGTGCCAGTAGACCTGGGGCCAACGTCCTGACTTTC. Amino acids: CASRPGANVLTF.